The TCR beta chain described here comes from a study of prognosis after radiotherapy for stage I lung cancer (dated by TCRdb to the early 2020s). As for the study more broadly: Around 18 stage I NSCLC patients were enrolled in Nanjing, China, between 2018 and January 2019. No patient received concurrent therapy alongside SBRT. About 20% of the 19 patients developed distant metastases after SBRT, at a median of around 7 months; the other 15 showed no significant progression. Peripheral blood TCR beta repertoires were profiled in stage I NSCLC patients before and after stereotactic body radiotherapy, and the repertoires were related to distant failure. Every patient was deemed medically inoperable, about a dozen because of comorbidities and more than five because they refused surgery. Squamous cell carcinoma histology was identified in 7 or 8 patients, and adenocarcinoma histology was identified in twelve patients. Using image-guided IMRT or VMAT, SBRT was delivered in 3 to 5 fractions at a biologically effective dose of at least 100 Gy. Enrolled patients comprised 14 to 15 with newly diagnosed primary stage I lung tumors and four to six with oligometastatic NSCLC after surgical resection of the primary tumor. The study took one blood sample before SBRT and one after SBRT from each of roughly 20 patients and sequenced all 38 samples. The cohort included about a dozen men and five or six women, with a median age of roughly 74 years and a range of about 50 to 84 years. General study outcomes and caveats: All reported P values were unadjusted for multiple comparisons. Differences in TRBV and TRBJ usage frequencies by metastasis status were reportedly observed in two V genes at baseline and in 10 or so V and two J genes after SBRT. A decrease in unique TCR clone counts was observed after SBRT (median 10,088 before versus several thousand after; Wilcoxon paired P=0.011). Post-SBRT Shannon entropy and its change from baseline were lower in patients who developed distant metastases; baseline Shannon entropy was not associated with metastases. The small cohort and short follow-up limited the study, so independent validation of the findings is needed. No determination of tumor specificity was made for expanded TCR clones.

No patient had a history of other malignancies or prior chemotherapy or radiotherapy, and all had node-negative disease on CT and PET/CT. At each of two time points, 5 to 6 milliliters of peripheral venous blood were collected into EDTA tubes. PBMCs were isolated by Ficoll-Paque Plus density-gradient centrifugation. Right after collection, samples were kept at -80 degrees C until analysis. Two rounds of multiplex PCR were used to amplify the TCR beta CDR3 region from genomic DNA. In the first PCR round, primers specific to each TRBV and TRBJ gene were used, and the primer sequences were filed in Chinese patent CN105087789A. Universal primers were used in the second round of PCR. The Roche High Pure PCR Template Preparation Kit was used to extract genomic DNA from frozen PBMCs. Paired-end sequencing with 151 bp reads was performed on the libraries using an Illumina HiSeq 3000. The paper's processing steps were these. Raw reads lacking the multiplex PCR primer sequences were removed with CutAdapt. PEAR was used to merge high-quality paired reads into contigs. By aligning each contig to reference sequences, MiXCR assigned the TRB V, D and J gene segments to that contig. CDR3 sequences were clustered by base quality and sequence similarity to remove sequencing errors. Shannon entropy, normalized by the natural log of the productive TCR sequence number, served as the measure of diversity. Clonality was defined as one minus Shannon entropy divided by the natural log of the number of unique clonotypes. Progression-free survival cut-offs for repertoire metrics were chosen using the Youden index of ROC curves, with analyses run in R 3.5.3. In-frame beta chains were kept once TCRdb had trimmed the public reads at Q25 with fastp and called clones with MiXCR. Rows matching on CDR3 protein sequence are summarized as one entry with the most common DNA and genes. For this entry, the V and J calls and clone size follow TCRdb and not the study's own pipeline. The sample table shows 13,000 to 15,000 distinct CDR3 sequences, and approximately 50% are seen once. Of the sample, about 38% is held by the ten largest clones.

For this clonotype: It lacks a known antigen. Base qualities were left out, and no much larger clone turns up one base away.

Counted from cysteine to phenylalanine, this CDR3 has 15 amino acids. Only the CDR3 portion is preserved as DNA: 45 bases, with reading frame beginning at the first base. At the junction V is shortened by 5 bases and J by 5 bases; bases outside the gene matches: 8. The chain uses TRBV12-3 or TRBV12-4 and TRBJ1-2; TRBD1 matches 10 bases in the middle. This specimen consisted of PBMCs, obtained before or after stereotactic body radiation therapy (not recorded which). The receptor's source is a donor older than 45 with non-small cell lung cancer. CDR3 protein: CASSEGPGQGYGYTF. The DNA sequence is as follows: TGTGCCAGCAGTGAGGGACCGGGACAGGGGTATGGCTACACCTTC.